The rows below give T cell receptor beta chains drawn from one sample of a study of blood T cells in healthy people across ages. TCRdb re-derived calls from the 5' RACE reads in MiXCR, one entry per CDR3 protein. The data hold 650,000 to 800,000 distinct CDR3 sequences, with more than 40% observed a single time. The sample taken for sequencing was blood. The source is a man in his sixties in good health. The CDR3 runs from the conserved cysteine through the conserved F or W. The D gene is left open where the match is weak. Size is stated for part of the rows, as once, few or many counts, or as a class when the clone is expanded.

d_call | j_call | clone_size | v_call | cdr3_nt | cdr3_aa
NA | TRBJ1-1 | once | TRBV9 | TGTGCCAGCAGCTCCCCGCCGGGGGACACTGAAGCTTTCTTT | CASSSPPGDTEAFF
NA | TRBJ2-7 | NA | TRBV7-9 | TGTGCCAGCAGCCCCGGGCAGGGGCGCCTCGAGCAGTACTTC | CASSPGQGRLEQYF
NA | TRBJ1-1 | once | TRBV3-1 | TGTGCCAGCAGCCTGACTCAGGGTGAAGCTTTCTTT | CASSLTQGEAFF
NA | TRBJ1-2 | NA | TRBV20-1 | TGCAGTGCTAGCGGGGAAAGATATGGCTACACCTTC | CSASGERYGYTF
TRBD1 | TRBJ1-2 | NA | TRBV12-3/TRBV12-4 | TGTGCCAGCAGGAGAGGGACAGGGGGCAACTATGGCTACACCTTC | CASRRGTGGNYGYTF
NA | TRBJ1-5 | few | TRBV6-2/TRBV6-3 | TGTGCCAGCAGTTATGAGGGGGGCGGGCACCAGCCCCAGCATTTT | CASSYEGGGHQPQHF
NA | TRBJ2-5 | NA | TRBV18 | TGTGCCAGCTCACCACCTCCGGGGGGCTCTGAGACCCAGTACTTC | CASSPPPGGSETQYF
NA | TRBJ2-5 | NA | TRBV5-4 | TGTGCCAGCAGCTTGGGGCAGGGAAAAGAGACCCAGTACTTC | CASSLGQGKETQYF
NA | TRBJ2-5 | few | TRBV4-3 | TGCGCCAGCAGCCAGGGGACACTCGAGACCCAGTACTTC | CASSQGTLETQYF
NA | TRBJ2-7 | few | TRBV28 | TGTGCCAGCTCCAAGTCGGCAGGGATCTCCTACGAGCAGTACTTC | CASSKSAGISYEQYF
NA | TRBJ2-3 | NA | TRBV2 | TGTGCCAGCTATTCCATGTCCACAGATACGCAGTATTTT | CASYSMSTDTQYF
TRBD1 | TRBJ1-2 | NA | TRBV6-1 | TGTGCCAGCAGTGAAGGGGGGGGACAGAACTATGGCTACACCTTC | CASSEGGGQNYGYTF
NA | TRBJ2-1 | NA | TRBV27 | TGTGCCAGCAGTTTTTCTCGCGATGAGCAGTTCTTC | CASSFSRDEQFF
TRBD1 | TRBJ2-3 | NA | TRBV7-9 | TGTGCCAGCAGCCGCCGACAGGGGTTGACAGATACGCAGTATTTT | CASSRRQGLTDTQYF
TRBD1 | TRBJ2-1 | NA | TRBV16 | TGTGCCAGCAGCCAATCGACAGGGGCCCGCAATGAGCAGTTCTTC | CASSQSTGARNEQFF
NA | TRBJ1-1 | NA | TRBV29-1 | TGCAGCGCTCGAACCCAGGGGACTGAAGCTTTCTTT | CSARTQGTEAFF
TRBD1 | TRBJ2-3 | NA | TRBV7-2 | TGTGCCAGCAGCAAACGGACAGGACGTGTAGATACGCAGTATTTT | CASSKRTGRVDTQYF
TRBD2 | TRBJ2-5 | NA | TRBV20-1 | TGCAGTGCTAGAGATATGGCTAGCGGGAAAGAGACCCAGTACTTC | CSARDMASGKETQYF
NA | TRBJ1-4 | few | TRBV6-2/TRBV6-3 | TGTGCCAGCAGTCAAGGTCGCAACAGGGCGTCGGAGGAAAAACTGTTTTTT | CASSQGRNRASEEKLFF
NA | TRBJ1-4 | few | TRBV29-1 | TGCAGCGTTGGTGCAAGGGGTGAAAAACTGTTTTTT | CSVGARGEKLFF
TRBD2 | TRBJ2-2 | few | TRBV9 | TGTGCCAGCAGCGGCAACCATCCGGGACTAGCGGGGACGAACACCGGGGAGCTGTTTTTT | CASSGNHPGLAGTNTGELFF
TRBD2 | TRBJ2-1 | few | TRBV10-3 | TGTGCCTCTGGACTAGCGGGGGAGGCCTACAATGAGCAGTTCTTC | CASGLAGEAYNEQFF
NA | TRBJ2-6 | NA | TRBV5-5 | TGTGCCAGCAGCCTGGAGGTGTACACTGGGGCCAACGTCCTGACTTTC | CASSLEVYTGANVLTF
NA | TRBJ1-1 | NA | TRBV20-1 | TGCAGTGCTAGAGGAGGAGGGGCGGATGCTTTCTTT | CSARGGGADAFF
NA | TRBJ2-7 | NA | TRBV7-2 | TGTGCCAGCAGCTTAGCGGGGGCGAACAATGAGCAGTACTTC | CASSLAGANNEQYF
NA | TRBJ2-2 | NA | TRBV3-1 | TGTGCCAGCAGCCAAGGCCCCCTTACAAGTACCACCGGGGAGCTGTTTTTT | CASSQGPLTSTTGELFF
TRBD1 | TRBJ2-5 | NA | TRBV5-1 | TGCGCCAGCAGCTTGACACAGGGGCTCGAGACCCAGTACTTC | CASSLTQGLETQYF
NA | TRBJ2-1 | NA | TRBV28 | TGTGCCACCAGTCAGGGGAACCTAGGCGAGCAGTTCTTC | CATSQGNLGEQFF
NA | TRBJ2-5 | NA | TRBV3-1 | TGTGCCAGCAGCCAATTTAGTCTCCAAGAGACCCAGTACTTC | CASSQFSLQETQYF
NA | TRBJ2-6 | NA | TRBV5-1 | TGCGCCAGCAGCTGGGGACACAGCTCTGGGGCCAACGTCCTGACTTTC | CASSWGHSSGANVLTF
TRBD1 | TRBJ1-6 | NA | TRBV20-1 | TGCAGTGCTAGACTCGCCAGGACAGGGGCAAATTCACCCCTCCACTTT | CSARLARTGANSPLHF
NA | TRBJ2-1 | NA | TRBV9 | TGTGCCAGCAGCGTCCCGCGGGATGAGCAGTTCTTC | CASSVPRDEQFF
NA | TRBJ2-3 | NA | TRBV24-1 | TGTGCCACCAGTGATCGGGGTAGGGAGGACGGCACAGATACGCAGTATTTT | CATSDRGREDGTDTQYF
NA | TRBJ2-7 | few | TRBV20-1 | TGCAGTGCTAGGACGTATGACTCCTACGAGCAGTACTTC | CSARTYDSYEQYF
TRBD1 | TRBJ1-1 | NA | TRBV6-5 | TGTGCCAGCAGTTGGGGACAGTCGGCTTTCTTT | CASSWGQSAFF
NA | TRBJ2-7 | NA | TRBV7-2 | TGTGCCAGCAGCGCTCAGCTTACCACCTACGAGCAGTACTTC | CASSAQLTTYEQYF
NA | TRBJ1-2 | NA | TRBV20-1 | TGCAGTGCTAGAACCAGGGGAAGTGGCTACACCTTC | CSARTRGSGYTF
NA | TRBJ2-1 | few | TRBV28 | TGTGCCAGCAGTGTCGGGGTCTACAATGAGCAGTTCTTC | CASSVGVYNEQFF
NA | TRBJ1-2 | few | TRBV21-1 | TGTGCCAGCAGCAAAGAGTACAGTAACTATGGCTACACCTTC | CASSKEYSNYGYTF
NA | TRBJ2-7 | many | TRBV28 | TGTGCCAGCACCTCGGAGTTCCTCTCCTACGAGCAGTACTTC | CASTSEFLSYEQYF
NA | TRBJ1-4 | NA | TRBV6-2/TRBV6-3 | TGTGCCAGCAGAAATGCTTTGGGGAGTTCGTTGTTGACTAATGAAAAACTGTTTTTT | CASRNALGSSLLTNEKLFF
TRBD2 | TRBJ2-7 | many | TRBV6-1 | TGTGCCAGCAGTGTGTCGGGACTAGCGGTTTACGAGCAGTACTTC | CASSVSGLAVYEQYF
TRBD2 | TRBJ2-7 | NA | TRBV6-5 | TGTGCCAGCAGCCTAACTAGCGGGGCCTTCTCCTACGAGCAGTACTTC | CASSLTSGAFSYEQYF
TRBD1 | TRBJ1-2 | NA | TRBV20-1 | TGCAGCGCTAGCGTAACAGGGGGTGGTGGCTACACCTTC | CSASVTGGGGYTF
NA | TRBJ2-6 | NA | TRBV3-1 | NA | CASSQDWASGANVPTF
NA | TRBJ2-5 | NA | TRBV14 | TGTGCCAGCAGCCAAGGGAATTGGGGGGGCCGAGGAGAGACCCAGTACTTC | CASSQGNWGGRGETQYF
NA | TRBJ1-2 | NA | TRBV25-1 | TGTGCCAGCAGGGGAGCGGGGATTTTCTATGGCTACACCTTC | CASRGAGIFYGYTF